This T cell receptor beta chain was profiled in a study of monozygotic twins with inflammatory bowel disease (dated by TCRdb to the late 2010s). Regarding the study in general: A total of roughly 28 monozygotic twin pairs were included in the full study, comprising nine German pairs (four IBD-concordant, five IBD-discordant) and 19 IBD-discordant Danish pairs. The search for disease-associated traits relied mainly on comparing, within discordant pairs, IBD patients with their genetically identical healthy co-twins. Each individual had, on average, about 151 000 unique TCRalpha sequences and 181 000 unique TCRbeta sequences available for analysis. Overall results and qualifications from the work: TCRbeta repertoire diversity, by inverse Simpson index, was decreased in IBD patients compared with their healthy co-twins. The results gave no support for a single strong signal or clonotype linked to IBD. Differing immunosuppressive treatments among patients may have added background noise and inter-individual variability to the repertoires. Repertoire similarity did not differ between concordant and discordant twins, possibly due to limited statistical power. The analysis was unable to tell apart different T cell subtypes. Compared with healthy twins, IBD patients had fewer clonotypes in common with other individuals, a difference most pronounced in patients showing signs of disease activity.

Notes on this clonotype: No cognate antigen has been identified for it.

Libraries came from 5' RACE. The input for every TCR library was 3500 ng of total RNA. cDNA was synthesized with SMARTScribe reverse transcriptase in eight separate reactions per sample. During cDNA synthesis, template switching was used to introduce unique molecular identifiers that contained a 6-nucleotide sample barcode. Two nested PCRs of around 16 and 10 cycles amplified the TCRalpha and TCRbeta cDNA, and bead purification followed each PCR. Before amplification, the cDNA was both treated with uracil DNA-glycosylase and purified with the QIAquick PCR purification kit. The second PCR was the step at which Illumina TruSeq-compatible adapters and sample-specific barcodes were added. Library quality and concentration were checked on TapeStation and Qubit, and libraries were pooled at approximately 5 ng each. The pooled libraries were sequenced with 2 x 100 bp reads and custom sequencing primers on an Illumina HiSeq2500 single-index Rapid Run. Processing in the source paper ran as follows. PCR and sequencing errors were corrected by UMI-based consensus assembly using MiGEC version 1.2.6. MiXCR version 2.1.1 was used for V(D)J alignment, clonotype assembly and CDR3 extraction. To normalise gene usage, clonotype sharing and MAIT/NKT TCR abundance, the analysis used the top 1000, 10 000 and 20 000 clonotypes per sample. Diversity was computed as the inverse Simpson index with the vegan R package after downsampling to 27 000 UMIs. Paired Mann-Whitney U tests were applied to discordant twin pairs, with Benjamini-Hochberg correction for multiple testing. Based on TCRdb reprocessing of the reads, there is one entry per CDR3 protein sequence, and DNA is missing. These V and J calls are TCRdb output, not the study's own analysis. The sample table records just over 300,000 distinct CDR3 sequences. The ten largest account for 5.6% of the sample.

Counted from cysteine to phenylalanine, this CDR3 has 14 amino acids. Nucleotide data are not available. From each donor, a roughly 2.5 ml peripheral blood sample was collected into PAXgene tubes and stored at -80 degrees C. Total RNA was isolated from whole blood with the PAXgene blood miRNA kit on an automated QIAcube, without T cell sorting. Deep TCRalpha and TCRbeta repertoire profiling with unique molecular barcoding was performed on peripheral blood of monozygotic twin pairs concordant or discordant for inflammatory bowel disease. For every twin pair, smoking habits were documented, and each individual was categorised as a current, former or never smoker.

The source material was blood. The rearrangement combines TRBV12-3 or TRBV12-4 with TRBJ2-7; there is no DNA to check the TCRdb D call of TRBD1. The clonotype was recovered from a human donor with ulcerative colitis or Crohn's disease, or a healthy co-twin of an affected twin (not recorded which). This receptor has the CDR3 CASSTTGGAYEQYF.